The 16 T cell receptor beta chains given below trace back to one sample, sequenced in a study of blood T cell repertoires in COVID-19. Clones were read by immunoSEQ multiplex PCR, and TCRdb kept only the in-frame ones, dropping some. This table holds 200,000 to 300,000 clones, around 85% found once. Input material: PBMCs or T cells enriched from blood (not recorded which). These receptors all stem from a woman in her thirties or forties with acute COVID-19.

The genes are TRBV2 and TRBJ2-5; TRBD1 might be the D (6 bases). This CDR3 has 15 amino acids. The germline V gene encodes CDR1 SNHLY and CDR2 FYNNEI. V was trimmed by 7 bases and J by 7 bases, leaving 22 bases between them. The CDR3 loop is CASTGPTGLGLTQYF. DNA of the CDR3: TGTGCCAGCACAGGCCCGACAGGTCTTGGGTTGACCCAGTACTTC. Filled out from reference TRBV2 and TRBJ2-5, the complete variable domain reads EPEVTQTPSHQVTQMGQEVILRCVPISNHLYFYWYRQILGQKVEFLVSFYNNEISEKSEIFDDQFSVERPDGSNFTLKIRSTKLEDSAMYFCASTGPTGLGLTQYFGPGTRLLVL.

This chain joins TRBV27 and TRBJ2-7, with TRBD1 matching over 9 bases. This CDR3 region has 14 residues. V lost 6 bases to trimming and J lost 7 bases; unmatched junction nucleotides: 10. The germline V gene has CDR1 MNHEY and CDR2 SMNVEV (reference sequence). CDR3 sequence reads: CASRFPGQGHEQYF. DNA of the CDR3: TGTGCCAGCAGATTTCCGGGACAGGGCCATGAGCAGTACTTC.

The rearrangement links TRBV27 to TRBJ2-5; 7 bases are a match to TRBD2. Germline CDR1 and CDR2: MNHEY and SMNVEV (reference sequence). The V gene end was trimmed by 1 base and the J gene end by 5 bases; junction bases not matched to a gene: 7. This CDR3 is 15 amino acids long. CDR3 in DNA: TGTGCCAGCAGTTTATTAGGACTAGTTGGGGAGACCCAGTACTTC. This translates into CASSLLGLVGETQYF.

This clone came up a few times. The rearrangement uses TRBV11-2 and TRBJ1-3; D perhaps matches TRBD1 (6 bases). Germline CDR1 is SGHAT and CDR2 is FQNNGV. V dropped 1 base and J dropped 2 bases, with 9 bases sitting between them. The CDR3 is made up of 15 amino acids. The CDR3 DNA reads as TGTGCCAGCAGCTTAGGGGGGCATCCTGGAAACACCATATATTTT. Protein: CASSLGGHPGNTIYF.

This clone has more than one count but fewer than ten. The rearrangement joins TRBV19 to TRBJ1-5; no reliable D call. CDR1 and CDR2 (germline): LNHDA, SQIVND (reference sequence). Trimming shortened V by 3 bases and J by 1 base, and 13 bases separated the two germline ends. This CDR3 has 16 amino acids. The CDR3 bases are TGTGCCAGTAGTATGAGCAGGATTTTAAGCAATCAGCCCCAGCATTTT. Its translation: CASSMSRILSNQPQHF.

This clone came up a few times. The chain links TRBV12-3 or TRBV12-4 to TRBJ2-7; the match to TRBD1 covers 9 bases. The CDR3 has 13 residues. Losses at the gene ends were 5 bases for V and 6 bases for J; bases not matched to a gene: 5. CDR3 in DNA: TGTGCCAGCAGTCCCACAGGGGGCTTCGAGCAGTACTTC. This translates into CASSPTGGFEQYF.

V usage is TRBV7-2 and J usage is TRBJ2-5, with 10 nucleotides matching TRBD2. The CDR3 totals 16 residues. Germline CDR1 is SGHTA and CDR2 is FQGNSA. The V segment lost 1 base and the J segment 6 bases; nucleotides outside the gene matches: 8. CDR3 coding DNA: TGTGCCAGCAGCTTAGAGGGAGCGGGAGGGTGGAAGACCCAGTACTTC. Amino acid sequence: CASSLEGAGGWKTQYF. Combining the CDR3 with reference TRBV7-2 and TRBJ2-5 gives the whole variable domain GAGVSQSPSNKVTEKGKDVELRCDPISGHTALYWYRQSLGQGLEFLIYFQGNSAPDKSGLPSDRFSAERTGGSVSTLTIQRTQQEDSAVYLCASSLEGAGGWKTQYFGPGTRLLVL.

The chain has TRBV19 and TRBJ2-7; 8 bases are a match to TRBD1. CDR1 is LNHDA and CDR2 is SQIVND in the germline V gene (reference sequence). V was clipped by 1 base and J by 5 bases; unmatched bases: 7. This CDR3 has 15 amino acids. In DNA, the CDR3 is TGTGCCAGTAGTATAGGGACCGGGACAGGTAACGAGCAGTACTTC. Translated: CASSIGTGTGNEQYF.

Here the CDR3 reads CATSDAAGWSGYTF. CDR3 in DNA: TGTGCCACCAGTGATGCCGCAGGGTGGAGTGGCTACACCTTC. The chain employs TRBV24-1 and TRBJ1-2; TRBD1 might be the D (5 bases). V lost 3 bases, J lost 7 bases, and 14 bases lay in between. In germline, CDR1 is KGHDR, CDR2 SFDVKD. The CDR3 length is 14 residues.

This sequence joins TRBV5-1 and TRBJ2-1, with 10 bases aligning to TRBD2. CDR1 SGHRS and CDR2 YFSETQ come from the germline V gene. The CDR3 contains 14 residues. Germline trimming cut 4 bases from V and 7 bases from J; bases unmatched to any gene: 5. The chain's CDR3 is CASSRTSGNNEQFF. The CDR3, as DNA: TGCGCCAGCAGCAGGACTAGCGGTAATAATGAGCAGTTCTTC.

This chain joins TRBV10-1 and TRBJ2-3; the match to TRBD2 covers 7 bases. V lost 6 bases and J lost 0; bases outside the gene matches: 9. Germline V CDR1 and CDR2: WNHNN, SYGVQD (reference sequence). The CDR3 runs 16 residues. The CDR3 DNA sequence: TGCGCCAGCAGGAAGGTTTCTAGCGGAAGCACAGATACGCAGTATTTT. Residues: CASRKVSSGSTDTQYF.

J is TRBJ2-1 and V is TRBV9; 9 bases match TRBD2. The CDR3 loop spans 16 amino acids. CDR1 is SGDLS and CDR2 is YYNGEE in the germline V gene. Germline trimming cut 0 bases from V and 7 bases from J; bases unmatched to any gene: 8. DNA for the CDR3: TGTGCCAGCAGCGTAGATGCGGGAGGGGTTCGTAATGAGCAGTTCTTC. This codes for CASSVDAGGVRNEQFF.

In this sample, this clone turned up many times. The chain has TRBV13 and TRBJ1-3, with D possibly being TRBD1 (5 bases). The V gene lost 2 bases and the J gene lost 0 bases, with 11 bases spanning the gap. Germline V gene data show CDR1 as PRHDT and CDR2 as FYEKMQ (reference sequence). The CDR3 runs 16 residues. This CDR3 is CASSLSGQGSGNTIYF. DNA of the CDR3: TGTGCCAGCAGCTTATCTGGTCAGGGCTCTGGAAACACCATATATTTT.

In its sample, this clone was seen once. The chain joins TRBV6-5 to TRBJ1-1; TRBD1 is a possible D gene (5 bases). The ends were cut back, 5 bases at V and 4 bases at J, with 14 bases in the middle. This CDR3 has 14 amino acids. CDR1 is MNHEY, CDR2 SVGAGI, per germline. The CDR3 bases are TGTGCCAGCAGTCCCGGACATCCGAGCACTGAAGCTTTCTTT. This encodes CASSPGHPSTEAFF.

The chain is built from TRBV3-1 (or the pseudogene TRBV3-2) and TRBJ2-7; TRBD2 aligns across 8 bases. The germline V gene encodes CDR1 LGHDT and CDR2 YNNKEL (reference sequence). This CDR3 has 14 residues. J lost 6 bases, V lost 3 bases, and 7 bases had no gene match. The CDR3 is CASSQTSEETEQYF. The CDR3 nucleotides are TGTGCCAGCAGCCAGACTAGCGAAGAAACCGAGCAGTACTTC.

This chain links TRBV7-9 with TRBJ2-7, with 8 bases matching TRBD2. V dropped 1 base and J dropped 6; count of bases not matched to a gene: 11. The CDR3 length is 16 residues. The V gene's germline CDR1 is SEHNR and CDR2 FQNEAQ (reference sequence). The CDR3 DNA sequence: TGTGCCAGCAGCTTAGAGATGCGGGAGGAAAGAGGCGAGCAGTACTTC. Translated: CASSLEMREERGEQYF.